One sample yielded the 3 T cell receptor beta chains listed below, sequenced in a study of T cell repertoires in cytomegalovirus infection. TCRdb reprocessed the reads with MiXCR, giving one entry per CDR3 protein. The repertoire includes fewer than 550,000 distinct CDR3 sequences, more than 15% of them detected once, and under 30% sits in the top ten. The sample taken for sequencing was CD8+ T cells from PBMCs. The receptors derive from a human donor in good health (CMV status not recorded). Some clones in this sample may be carry-over from other donors' samples.

This clonotype was recorded many times. The chain uses TRBV12-5 and TRBJ2-1; unclear D gene. Trimming shortened V by 3 bases and J by 7 bases, and 10 bases separated the two germline ends. Per the germline V gene, CDR1 is LGHNT and CDR2 is FRNRAP. The CDR3 is 13 amino acids. CDR3 residues: CASGLGLDNEQFF. CDR3 DNA: TGTGCTAGTGGTTTAGGCCTAGATAATGAGCAGTTCTTC. Together with reference TRBV12-5 and TRBJ2-1, the CDR3 gives the full variable domain: DARVTQTPRHKVTEMGQEVTMRCQPILGHNTVFWYRQTMMQGLELLAYFRNRAPLDDSGMPKDRFSAEMPDATLATLKIQPSEPRDSAVYFCASGLGLDNEQFFGPGTRLTVL.

The gene calls are TRBV9 and TRBJ2-7, with TRBD2 as a possible D gene (5 bases). V was clipped by 2 bases and J by 0 bases, with 9 bases between them. Looked up from germline, CDR1 is SGDLS and CDR2 is YYNGEE. This CDR3 contains 14 residues. As DNA, the CDR3 is TGTGCCAGCAGCGTCGCGGGTTACTCCTACGAGCAGTACTTC. It translates to CASSVAGYSYEQYF.

Worth noting for this clonotype: Just one base apart from a much larger clone, this may be a read error. The conserved phenylalanine or tryptophan normally closing the CDR3 is absent here, so this likely arose from a read error. This chain joins TRBV24-1 and TRBJ1-5; D gene uncertain. Germline V gene data show CDR1 as KGHDR and CDR2 as SFDVKD. CDR3 length: 18 residues. The ends were cut back, 5 bases at V and 0 bases at J, with 19 bases in the middle. The CDR3 loop is CATSANDALSDSNQPQHY. CDR3 nucleotide sequence: TGTGCCACCAGTGCAAACGACGCTCTGAGCGATAGCAATCAGCCCCAGCATTAT.